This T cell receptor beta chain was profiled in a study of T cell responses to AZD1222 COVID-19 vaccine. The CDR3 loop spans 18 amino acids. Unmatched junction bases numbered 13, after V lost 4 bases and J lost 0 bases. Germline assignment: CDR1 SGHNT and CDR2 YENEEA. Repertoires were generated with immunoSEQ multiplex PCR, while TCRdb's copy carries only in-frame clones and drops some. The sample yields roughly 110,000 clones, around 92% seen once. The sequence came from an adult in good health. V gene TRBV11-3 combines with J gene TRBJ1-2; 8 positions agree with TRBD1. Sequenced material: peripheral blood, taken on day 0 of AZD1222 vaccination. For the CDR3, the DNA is TGTGCCAGCAGCTCCGGACAGGGTAGAGGACAAGCTAACTATGGCTACACCTTC. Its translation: CASSSGQGRGQANYGYTF.